This TCR beta chain appears in the sequencing data of a study of patients and donors after allogeneic stem cell transplantation. TCRdb redid the calling of the RT-PCR reads with MiXCR, one entry per CDR3 protein. The table has tens of thousands of distinct CDR3 sequences, 37% seen once. With V trimmed by 0 bases and J by 5 bases, 2 bases remained unmatched. The CDR3 runs to 16 residues. CDR1 is ENHRY, CDR2 SYGVKD, per germline. Only a few counts were recorded for this clonotype. The sample consisted of blood, either unsorted or a sorted T cell fraction (not recorded which). This receptor was obtained from a human donor who was either an allogeneic HSCT recipient or a stem cell or donor lymphocyte infusion donor (not recorded which). It is not recorded whose cells these are; they may come from a transplant donor. V gene TRBV10-3 combines with J gene TRBJ1-5, with 12 bases identical to TRBD1. In DNA form, the CDR3 reads TGTGCCATCAGTGAGTCCCGGGACAGGGGGCATCAGCCCCAGCATTTT. Residues: CAISESRDRGHQPQHF.